This TCR beta chain was documented in a study of early T cells in non-severe SARS-CoV-2 infection. Study context: Chains were not paired, and sequencing was done on bulk RNA from unsorted whole blood.

Germline V CDR1 and CDR2: MNHEY, SVGEGT. V was shortened by 8 bases and J by 7 bases, with 9 bases between the two germline ends. The CDR3 extends over 10 amino acids. Individually, cDNA molecules had unique molecular identifiers attached to them. Via MiXCR, TCRdb re-called the 5' RACE reads, giving one row per CDR3 protein. The sample includes more than 60,000 distinct CDR3 sequences, less than 15% of them seen just once. Whole-study results and caveats: Database matching using VDJdb favored anti-spike CD8 responses, with private and CD4 specificities left missing.

Notes on this clonotype: Its specificity is unknown.

V and J are TRBV6-2 or TRBV6-3 and TRBJ2-7, with D unresolved. This TCR was recovered from an adult who was a healthcare worker with PCR-confirmed SARS-CoV-2 infection or an uninfected control (not recorded which). Material: whole blood. The CDR3 DNA follows: TGTGCCAGCGGCCTTGGGGAGCAGTACTTC. Translated, it gives CASGLGEQYF.